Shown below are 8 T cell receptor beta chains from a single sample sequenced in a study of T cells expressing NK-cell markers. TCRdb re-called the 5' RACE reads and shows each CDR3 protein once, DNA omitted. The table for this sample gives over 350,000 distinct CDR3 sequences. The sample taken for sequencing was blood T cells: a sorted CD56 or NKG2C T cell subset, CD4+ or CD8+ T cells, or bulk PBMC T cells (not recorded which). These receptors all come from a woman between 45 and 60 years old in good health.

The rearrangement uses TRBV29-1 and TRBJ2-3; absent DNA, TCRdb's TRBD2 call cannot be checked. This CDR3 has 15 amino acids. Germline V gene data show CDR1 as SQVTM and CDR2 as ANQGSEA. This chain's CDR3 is CSVNSAREGPDTQYF.

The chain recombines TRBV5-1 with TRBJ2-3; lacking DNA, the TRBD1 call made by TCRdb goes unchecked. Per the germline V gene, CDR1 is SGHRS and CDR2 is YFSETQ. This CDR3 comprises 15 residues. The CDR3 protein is CASSFTGTGRDTQYF.

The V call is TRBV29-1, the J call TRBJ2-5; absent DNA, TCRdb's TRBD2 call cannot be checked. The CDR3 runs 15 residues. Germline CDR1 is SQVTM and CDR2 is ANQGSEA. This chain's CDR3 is CSAEGGRAYQETQYF.

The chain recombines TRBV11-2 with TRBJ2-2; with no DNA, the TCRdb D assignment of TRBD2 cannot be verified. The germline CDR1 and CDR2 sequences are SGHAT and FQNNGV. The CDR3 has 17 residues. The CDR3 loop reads CASSLYLLMGPAGELFF.

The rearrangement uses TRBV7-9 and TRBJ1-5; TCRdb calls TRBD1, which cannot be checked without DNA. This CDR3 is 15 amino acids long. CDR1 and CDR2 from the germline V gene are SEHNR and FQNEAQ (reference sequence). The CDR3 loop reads CASSATGGGNQPQHF. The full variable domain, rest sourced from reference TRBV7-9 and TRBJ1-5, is DTGVSQNPRHKITKRGQNVTFRCDPISEHNRLYWYRQTLGQGPEFLTYFQNEAQLEKSRLLSDRFSAERPKGSFSTLEIQRTEQGDSAMYLCASSATGGGNQPQHFGDGTRLSIL.

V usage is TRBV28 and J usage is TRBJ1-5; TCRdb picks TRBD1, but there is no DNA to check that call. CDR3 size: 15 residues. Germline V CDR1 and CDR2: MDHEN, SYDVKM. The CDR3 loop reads CASSLEVGVGQPQHF. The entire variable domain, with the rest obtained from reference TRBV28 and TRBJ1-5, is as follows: DVKVTQSSRYLVKRTGEKVFLECVQDMDHENMFWYRQDPGLGLRLIYFSYDVKMKEKGDIPEGYSVSREKKERFSLILESASTNQTSMYLCASSLEVGVGQPQHFGDGTRLSIL.

This CDR3 reads CSARDFRRGLDSPLHF. The V and J genes are TRBV20-1 and TRBJ1-6. Germline CDR1 DFQATT, CDR2 SNEGSKA (reference sequence). The CDR3 covers 16 residues.

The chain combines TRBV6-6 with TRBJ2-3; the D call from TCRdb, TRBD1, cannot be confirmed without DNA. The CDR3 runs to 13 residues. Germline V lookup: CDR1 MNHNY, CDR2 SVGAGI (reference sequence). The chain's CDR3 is CASREQGTDTQYF.